This T cell receptor (beta chain) came from a study of radiation and T cells in renal cell carcinoma. Points from the study as a whole: Without pretreatment biopsies, baseline tumor clonotype presence was undetermined. From baseline, blood top tumor clonotypes peaked at 2 weeks post-radiation.

Worth noting for this clone: What it recognizes is unknown.

Time point reported: baseline pretreatment blood. Treatment here: 15 Gy SBRT to primary tumor, nephrectomy 4 weeks later. Radiation-treated patients gave blood at baseline, week 2 and week 4. The tumor was a clear cell renal cell carcinoma. This CDR3 contains 15 residues. V gave up 2 bases and J gave up 4 bases, with 16 bases separating them. From germline, CDR1 is GTSNPN and CDR2 SVGIG (reference sequence). This table comes from immunoSEQ multiplex PCR, and its TCRdb copy is limited to in-frame clones, with some not included. The data contain 130,000 or so clones, over 80% of them seen just once; the ten biggest clones take up roughly 23%.

The source is a woman between 45 and 60 years old with renal cell carcinoma. V and J are TRBV30 and TRBJ2-3; D is possibly TRBD1 or TRBD2 (5 bases each). The specimen was blood, collected from a patient whose treatment included radiotherapy and nephrectomy. The chain's CDR3 is CAWSWDHIGSDTQYF. The DNA of the CDR3 is TGTGCCTGGAGTTGGGACCATATAGGATCAGATACGCAGTATTTT.